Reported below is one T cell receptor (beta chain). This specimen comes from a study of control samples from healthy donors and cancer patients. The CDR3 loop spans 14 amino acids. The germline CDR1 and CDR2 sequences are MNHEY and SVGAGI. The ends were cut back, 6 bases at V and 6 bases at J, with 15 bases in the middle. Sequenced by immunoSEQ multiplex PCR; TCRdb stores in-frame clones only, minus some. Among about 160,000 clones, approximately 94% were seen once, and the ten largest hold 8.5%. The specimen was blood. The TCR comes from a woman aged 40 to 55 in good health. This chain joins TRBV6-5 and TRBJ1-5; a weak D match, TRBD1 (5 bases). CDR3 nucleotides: TGTGCCAGCAGACGCCGCCAGGGTGGTCAGCCCCAGCATTTT. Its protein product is CASRRRQGGQPQHF.